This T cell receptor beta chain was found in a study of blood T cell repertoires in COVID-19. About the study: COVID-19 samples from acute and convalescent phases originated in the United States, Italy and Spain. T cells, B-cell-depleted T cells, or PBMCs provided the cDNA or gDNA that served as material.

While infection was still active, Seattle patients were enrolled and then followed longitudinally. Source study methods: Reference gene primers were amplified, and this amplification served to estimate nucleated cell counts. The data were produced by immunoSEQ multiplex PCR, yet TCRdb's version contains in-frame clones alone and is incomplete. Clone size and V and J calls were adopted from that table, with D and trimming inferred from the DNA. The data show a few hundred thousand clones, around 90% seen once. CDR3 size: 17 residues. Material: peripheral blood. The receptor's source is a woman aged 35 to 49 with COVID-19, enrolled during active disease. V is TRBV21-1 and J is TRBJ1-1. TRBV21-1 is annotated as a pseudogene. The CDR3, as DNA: TGTGCCAGCCTTTGGGGGGGAGCTTTTCGCCCAGGCACTGAAGCTTTCTTT. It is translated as CASLWGGAFRPGTEAFF.